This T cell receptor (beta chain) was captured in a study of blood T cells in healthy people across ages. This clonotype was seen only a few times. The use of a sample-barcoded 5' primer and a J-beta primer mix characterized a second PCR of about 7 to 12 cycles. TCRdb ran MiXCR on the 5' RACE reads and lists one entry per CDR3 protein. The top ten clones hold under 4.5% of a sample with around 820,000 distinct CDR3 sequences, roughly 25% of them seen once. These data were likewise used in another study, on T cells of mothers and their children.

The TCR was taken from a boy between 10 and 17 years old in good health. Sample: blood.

The CDR3 DNA reads TGTGCCAGCAAACGGGCCCCGAATGAAAAACTGTTTTTT. It yields the protein CASKRAPNEKLFF. The chain recombines TRBV19 with TRBJ1-4; no reliable D call. The V gene lost 9 bases and the J gene lost 5 bases, with 13 bases spanning the gap. This CDR3 is built from 13 residues. Per germline, CDR1 LNHDA and CDR2 SQIVND (reference sequence).